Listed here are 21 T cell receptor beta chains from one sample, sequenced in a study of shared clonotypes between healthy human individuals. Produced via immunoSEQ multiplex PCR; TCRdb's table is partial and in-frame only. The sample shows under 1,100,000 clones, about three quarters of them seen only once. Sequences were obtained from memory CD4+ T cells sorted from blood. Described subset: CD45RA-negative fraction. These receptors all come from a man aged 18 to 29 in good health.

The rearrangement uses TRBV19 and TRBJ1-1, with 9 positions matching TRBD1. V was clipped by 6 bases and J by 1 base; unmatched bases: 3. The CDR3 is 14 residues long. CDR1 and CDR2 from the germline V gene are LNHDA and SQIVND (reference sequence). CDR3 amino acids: CASRYRGQNTEAFF. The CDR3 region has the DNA TGTGCCAGTAGGTACAGGGGGCAGAACACTGAAGCTTTCTTT.

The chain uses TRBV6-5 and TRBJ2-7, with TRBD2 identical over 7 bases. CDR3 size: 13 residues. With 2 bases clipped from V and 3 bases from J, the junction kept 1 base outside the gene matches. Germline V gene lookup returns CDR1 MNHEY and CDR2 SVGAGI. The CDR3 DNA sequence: TGTGCCAGCAGTTACCAGCGGGGCTACGAGCAGTACTTC. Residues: CASSYQRGYEQYF.

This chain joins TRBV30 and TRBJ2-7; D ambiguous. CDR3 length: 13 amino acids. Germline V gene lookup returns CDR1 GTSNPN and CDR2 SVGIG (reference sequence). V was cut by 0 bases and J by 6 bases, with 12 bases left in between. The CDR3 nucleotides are TGTGCCTGGAGTGTATTTTCTGGTTCCGAGCAGTACTTC. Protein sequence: CAWSVFSGSEQYF.

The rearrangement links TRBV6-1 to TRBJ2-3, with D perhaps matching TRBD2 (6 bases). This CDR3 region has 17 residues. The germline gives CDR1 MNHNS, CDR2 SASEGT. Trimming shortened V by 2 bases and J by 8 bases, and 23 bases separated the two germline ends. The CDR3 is CASSERGGGITYRTQYF. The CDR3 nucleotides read TGTGCCAGCAGTGAAAGGGGAGGAGGGATAACATATCGTACGCAGTATTTT.

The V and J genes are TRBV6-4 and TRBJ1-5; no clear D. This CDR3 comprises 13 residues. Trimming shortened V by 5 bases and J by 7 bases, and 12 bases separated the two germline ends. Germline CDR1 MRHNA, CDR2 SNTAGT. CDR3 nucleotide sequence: TGTGCCAGCAGTCCCGGCCCTAACCAGCCCCAGCATTTT. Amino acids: CASSPGPNQPQHF.

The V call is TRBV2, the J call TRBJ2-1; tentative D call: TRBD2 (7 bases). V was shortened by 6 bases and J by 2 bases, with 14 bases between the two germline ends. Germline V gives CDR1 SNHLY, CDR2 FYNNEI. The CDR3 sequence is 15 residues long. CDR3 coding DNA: TGTGCCAGCAGCCTCGAAGGGGGGGCCTACAATGAGCAGTTCTTC. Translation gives CASSLEGGAYNEQFF.

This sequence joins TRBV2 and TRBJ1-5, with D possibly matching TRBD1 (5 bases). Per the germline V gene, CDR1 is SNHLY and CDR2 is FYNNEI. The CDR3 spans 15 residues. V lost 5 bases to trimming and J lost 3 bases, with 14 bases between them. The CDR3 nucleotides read TGTGCCAGCAGTCTCGAATGGGGCGACAATCAGCCCCAGCATTTT. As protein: CASSLEWGDNQPQHF. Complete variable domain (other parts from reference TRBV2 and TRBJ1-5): EPEVTQTPSHQVTQMGQEVILRCVPISNHLYFYWYRQILGQKVEFLVSFYNNEISEKSEIFDDQFSVERPDGSNFTLKIRSTKLEDSAMYFCASSLEWGDNQPQHFGDGTRLSIL.

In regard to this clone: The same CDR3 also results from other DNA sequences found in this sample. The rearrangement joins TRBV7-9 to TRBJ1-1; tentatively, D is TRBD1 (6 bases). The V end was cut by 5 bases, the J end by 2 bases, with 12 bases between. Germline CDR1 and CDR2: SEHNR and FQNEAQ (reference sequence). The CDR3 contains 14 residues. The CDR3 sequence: CASSLGTSNTEAFF. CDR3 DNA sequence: TGTGCCAGCAGCCTGGGGACAAGCAACACTGAAGCTTTCTTT. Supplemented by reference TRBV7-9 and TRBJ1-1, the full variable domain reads DTGVSQNPRHKITKRGQNVTFRCDPISEHNRLYWYRQTLGQGPEFLTYFQNEAQLEKSRLLSDRFSAERPKGSFSTLEIQRTEQGDSAMYLCASSLGTSNTEAFFGQGTRLTVV.

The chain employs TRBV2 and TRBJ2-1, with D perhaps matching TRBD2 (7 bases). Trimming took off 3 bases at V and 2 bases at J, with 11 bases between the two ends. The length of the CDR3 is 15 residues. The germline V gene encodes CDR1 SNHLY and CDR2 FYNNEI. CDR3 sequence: CASSDSGGTYNEQFF. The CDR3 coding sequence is TGTGCCAGCAGTGATTCGGGGGGCACCTACAATGAGCAGTTCTTC.

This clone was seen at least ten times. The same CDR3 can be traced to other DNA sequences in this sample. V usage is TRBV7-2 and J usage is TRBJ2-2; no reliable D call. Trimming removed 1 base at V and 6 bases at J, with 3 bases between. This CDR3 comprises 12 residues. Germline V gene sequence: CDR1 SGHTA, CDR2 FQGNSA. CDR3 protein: CASSLDSGELFF. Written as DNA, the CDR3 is TGTGCCAGCAGCTTAGACTCCGGGGAGCTGTTTTTT.

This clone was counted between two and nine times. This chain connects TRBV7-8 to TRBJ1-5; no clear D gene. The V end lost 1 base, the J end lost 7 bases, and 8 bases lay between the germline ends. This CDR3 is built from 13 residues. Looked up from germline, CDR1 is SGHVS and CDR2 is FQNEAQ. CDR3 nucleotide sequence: TGTGCCAGCAGCTTAGACGGGAAGCAGCCCCAGCATTTT. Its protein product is CASSLDGKQPQHF.

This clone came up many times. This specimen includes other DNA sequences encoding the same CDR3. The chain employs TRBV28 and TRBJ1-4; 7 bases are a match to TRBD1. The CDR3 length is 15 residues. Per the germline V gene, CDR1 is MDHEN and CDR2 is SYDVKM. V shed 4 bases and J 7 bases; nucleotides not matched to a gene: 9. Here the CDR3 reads CASSSPGGEGEKLFF. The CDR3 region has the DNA TGTGCCAGCAGTTCACCAGGGGGGGAAGGTGAAAAACTGTTTTTT.

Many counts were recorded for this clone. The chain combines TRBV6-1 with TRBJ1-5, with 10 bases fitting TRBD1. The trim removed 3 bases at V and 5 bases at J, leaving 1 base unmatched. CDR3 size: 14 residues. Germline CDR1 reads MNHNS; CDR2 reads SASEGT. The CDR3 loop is CASSEGQGHQPQHF. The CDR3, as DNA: TGTGCCAGCAGTGAGGGACAGGGGCATCAGCCCCAGCATTTT.

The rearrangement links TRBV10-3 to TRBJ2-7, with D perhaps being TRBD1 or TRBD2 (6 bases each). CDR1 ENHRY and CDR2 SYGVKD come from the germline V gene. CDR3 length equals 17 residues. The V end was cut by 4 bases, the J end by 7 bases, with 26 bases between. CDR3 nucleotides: TGTGCCATCAGTGCCGAAGGCCGAAAGCAGGGGAGGACTGAGCAGTACTTC. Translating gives CAISAEGRKQGRTEQYF.

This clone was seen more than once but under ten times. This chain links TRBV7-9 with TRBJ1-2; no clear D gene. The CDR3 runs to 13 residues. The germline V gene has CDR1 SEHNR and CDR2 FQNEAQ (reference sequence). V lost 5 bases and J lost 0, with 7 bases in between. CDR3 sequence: CASSLRTNYGYTF. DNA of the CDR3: TGTGCCAGCAGCCTCAGGACTAACTATGGCTACACCTTC.

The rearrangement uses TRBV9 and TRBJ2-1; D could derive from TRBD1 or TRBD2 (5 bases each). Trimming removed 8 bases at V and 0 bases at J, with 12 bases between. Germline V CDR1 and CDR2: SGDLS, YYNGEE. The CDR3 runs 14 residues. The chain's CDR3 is CARPGPNSYNEQFF. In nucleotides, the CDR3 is TGTGCCAGGCCGGGACCGAACTCCTACAATGAGCAGTTCTTC. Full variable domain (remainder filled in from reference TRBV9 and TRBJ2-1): DSGVTQTPKHLITATGQRVTLRCSPRSGDLSVYWYQQSLDQGLQFLIQYYNGEERAKGNILERFSAQQFPDLHSELNLSSLELGDSALYFCARPGPNSYNEQFFGPGTRLTVL.

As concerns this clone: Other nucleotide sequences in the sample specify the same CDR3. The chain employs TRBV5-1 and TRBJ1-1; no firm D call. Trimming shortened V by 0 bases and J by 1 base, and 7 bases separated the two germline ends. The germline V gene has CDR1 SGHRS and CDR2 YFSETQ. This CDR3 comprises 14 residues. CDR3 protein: CASSLEGTNTEAFF. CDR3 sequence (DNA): TGCGCCAGCAGCTTGGAAGGAACGAACACTGAAGCTTTCTTT.

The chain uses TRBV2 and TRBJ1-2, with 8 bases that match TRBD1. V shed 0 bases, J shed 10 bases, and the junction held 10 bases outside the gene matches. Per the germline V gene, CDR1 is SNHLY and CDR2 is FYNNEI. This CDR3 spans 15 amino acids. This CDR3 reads CASSEAPGRGRVYTF. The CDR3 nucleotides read TGTGCCAGCAGTGAAGCGCCGGGCAGGGGGCGCGTCTACACCTTC.

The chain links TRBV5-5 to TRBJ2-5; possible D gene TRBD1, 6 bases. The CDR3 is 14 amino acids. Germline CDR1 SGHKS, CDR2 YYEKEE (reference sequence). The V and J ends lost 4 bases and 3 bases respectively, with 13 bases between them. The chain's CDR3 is CASSRAGAEETQYF. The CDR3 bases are TGTGCCAGCAGCCGGGCAGGGGCTGAAGAGACCCAGTACTTC.

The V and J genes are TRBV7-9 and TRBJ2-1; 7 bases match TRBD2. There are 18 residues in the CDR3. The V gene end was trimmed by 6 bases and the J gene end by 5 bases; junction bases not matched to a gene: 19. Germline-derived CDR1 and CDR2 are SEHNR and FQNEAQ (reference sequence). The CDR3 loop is CASSSASGIPYRDNEQFF. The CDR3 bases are TGTGCCAGCAGTTCGGCTAGCGGAATCCCCTACCGGGACAATGAGCAGTTCTTC.

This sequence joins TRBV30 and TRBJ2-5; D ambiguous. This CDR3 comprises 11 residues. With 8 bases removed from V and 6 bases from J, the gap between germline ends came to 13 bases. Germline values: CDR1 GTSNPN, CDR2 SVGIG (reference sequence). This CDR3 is CARAQAQTQYF. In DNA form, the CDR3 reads TGTGCCCGGGCCCAGGCACAGACCCAGTACTTC.